This T cell receptor (beta chain) is from a study of blood T cell repertoires in COVID-19 (dated by TCRdb to the early 2020s). Regarding the study in general: Samples covering the acute and convalescent phases of COVID-19 were provided by collaborators in the United States, Italy and Spain. The material from the prospective study consisted of cDNA or gDNA derived from T cells, B-cell-depleted T cells, or PBMCs. Subjects who had been exposed to COVID-19, were actively infected with it, or had recovered from it provided the deeply sampled blood TCRbeta repertoires that made up the dataset. The repertoires were released in a freely available public database meant as a resource for research on the immune response to SARS-CoV-2. Samples came from the ongoing ImmuneRACE study (first 160 participants) plus 1,254 subjects from 6 global collaborators. Sample metadata almost always included a de-identified subject ID, COVID-19 status, age in years and sex. HLA class I and class II types, where available, came from metadata supplied by the sample provider rather than from assay-based typing.

On this clone itself: Its antigen is not yet known. There are no base qualities to consult, and no much larger clone falls within one base.

Reading from cysteine to phenylalanine, the CDR3 counts 18 amino acids. Here the CDR3 DNA is all that survives: 54 bases in frame from base 1. V and J lose 6 bases and 1 base, and a span of 24 bases separates them. CDR1 SGHVS and CDR2 FNYEAQ were looked up in the germline V gene. Enrolling through a virtual design, the prospective study's participants ranged in age from roughly 18 to 89 years and lived across 24 United States geographic areas. To assign participants to cohorts, the prospective study relied on clinical history that participants themselves reported in a screening survey and a study questionnaire. A participant counted as exposed if, within 2 weeks of entering the study, that participant had been in contact with someone who had a PCR-confirmed or clinician-diagnosed COVID-19 case. In the prospective study, whole blood, serum and a nasopharyngeal or oropharyngeal swab were collected from each participant by mobile phlebotomists. Prospective study participants could optionally give additional blood draws and questionnaires over an approximately two-month period. Prospective study blood samples were shipped either frozen or at room temperature before DNA extraction.

TCRbeta CDR3 regions were amplified from genomic DNA by means of the immunoSEQ Assay, a bias-controlled multiplex PCR. Per the authors' processing: The number of nucleated cells in each sample was estimated from the amplification of reference gene primers within the assay. Sequence reads were collapsed and filtered to measure the absolute abundance of every unique TCRbeta CDR3 rearrangement. For each sample, productive Simpson clonality was calculated as the square root of Simpson's diversity index across productive rearrangements. TCRdb limited this immuneACCESS table to in-frame rearrangements with V and J called. A share of clones is missing; checked studies link under half to unresolved V genes, and the rest is unexplained. V and J calls and clone size are given by that table; D and trimming were obtained from the DNA. Present in this sample are 300,000 to 400,000 clones, less than 85% of which were seen just once. Of the sample, about 1.9% falls within the top ten clones.

Paper-wide results and their limitations: The amount of clinical and demographic metadata varied by source and participant and was provided uncurated.

The source is a woman between 25 and 40 years old who had been exposed to COVID-19. Sequenced: PBMCs or T cells enriched from blood (not recorded which). The chain couples TRBV7-6 to TRBJ1-2, and the D gene may be TRBD1, 6 bases matching. The DNA sequence is TGTGCCAGCAGTAGTGGACAGTTGGAGGCCAAACGTAACTATGGCTACACCTTC. It encodes CASSSGQLEAKRNYGYTF.